This entry describes one TCR beta chain. Antigen: not known. Germline loops: CDR1 LGHDT, CDR2 YNNKEL (reference sequence). The V gene end was trimmed by 4 bases and the J gene end by 5 bases; junction bases not matched to a gene: 6. The CDR3 length is 15 residues. This sample is drawn from a study of CD8 T cells in Susac syndrome. Study-wide results and limits: The authors acknowledged that the study's TCR sequencing and HLA analysis involved relatively few individuals.

The authors reverse transcribed roughly 0.5 to 1 ug RNA with random hexamers. With immunoSEQ multiplex PCR, TCR beta CDR3 was amplified across 54 Vbeta and 13 Jbeta. One entry per CDR3 protein, called by TCRdb with MiXCR from the immunoSEQ multiplex PCR reads. The sample yields 110,000 to 150,000 distinct CDR3 sequences, 94% seen once. Blood CD8+ and CD4+ T cells underwent high-throughput TCR beta sequencing. Negative isolation was used for CD8+ and CD4+ T cells and FACS enrichment for TEMRA cells. The chain employs TRBV3-1 and TRBJ2-3; TRBD2 aligns across 10 bases. Sequencing was performed on CD8+ T cells from PBMCs. The receptor was derived from a human donor in good health. The CDR3 bases are TGTGCCAGCAGCCGTCTAGCGGGAGTTGGAGATACGCAGTATTTT. Translating it yields CASSRLAGVGDTQYF.